These T cell receptor beta chains were read from a single sample in a study of preoperative IRX-2 immunotherapy in early breast cancer. Some clones are missing from TCRdb's copy, which holds only in-frame ones; the method was immunoSEQ multiplex PCR. The table lists around 40,000 clones, about 95% of them singletons. The sample consisted of tumor tissue, taken after IRX-2 immunotherapy. The receptors stem from a human donor with breast cancer. Each CDR3 is given with its conserved first and last residue. Each record gives: clone size, V gene, J gene, D gene, CDR3 DNA, CDR3 protein. A D gene is named only where the DNA matches it firmly. Size tells how often a clone was seen (once, few, many) or the class of an expanded clone, and some rows leave it out.

abundance: NA
v_gene: TRBV11-2
j_gene: TRBJ1-1
d_gene: NA
CDR3nt: TGTGCCAGCAGCCCGCGTAGGGGCTCGGGCACTGAAGCTTTCTTT
CDR3aa: CASSPRRGSGTEAFF

abundance: NA
v_gene: TRBV10-3
j_gene: TRBJ2-7
d_gene: TRBD2
CDR3nt: TGTGCCATCAGTGAGTACCTAGCGGGAGTCTCCTACGAGCAGTACTTC
CDR3aa: CAISEYLAGVSYEQYF

abundance: NA
v_gene: TRBV5-1
j_gene: TRBJ2-4
d_gene: NA
CDR3nt: TGCGCCAGCAGCTCCGGCCTACAGGCGGGTAACCGCAACATTCAGTACTTC
CDR3aa: CASSSGLQAGNRNIQYF

abundance: NA
v_gene: TRBV21-1
j_gene: TRBJ2-3
d_gene: NA
CDR3nt: TGTGCCAGCAGCAGGGGGCGTTGGGGCACAGATACGCAGTATTTT
CDR3aa: CASSRGRWGTDTQYF

abundance: NA
v_gene: TRBV6-1
j_gene: TRBJ2-1
d_gene: NA
CDR3nt: TGTGCCAGTGAAGCCAGCTCCTACAATGAGCAGTTCTTC
CDR3aa: CASEASSYNEQFF

abundance: NA
v_gene: TRBV11-1
j_gene: TRBJ2-1
d_gene: TRBD2
CDR3nt: TGTGCCAGCAGCTTAAGACTAGCGGGGAACAATGAGCAGTTCTTC
CDR3aa: CASSLRLAGNNEQFF

abundance: NA
v_gene: TRBV23-1
j_gene: TRBJ2-3
d_gene: NA
CDR3nt: TGCGCCAGCCACGGCGTCCCCACAGATACGCAGTATTTT
CDR3aa: CASHGVPTDTQYF

abundance: NA
v_gene: TRBV7-2
j_gene: TRBJ1-2
d_gene: NA
CDR3nt: TGTGCCAGCAGCTTATTGACCAGGAACTATGGCTACACCTTC
CDR3aa: CASSLLTRNYGYTF

abundance: NA
v_gene: TRBV29-1
j_gene: TRBJ2-2
d_gene: NA
CDR3nt: TGCAGCGGGGGCTGGGGGCCAAGGGAGCTGTTTTTT
CDR3aa: CSGGWGPRELFF

abundance: NA
v_gene: TRBV19
j_gene: TRBJ1-2
d_gene: NA
CDR3nt: TGTGCCAGTAGCCGATCAGGGGATAACTATGGCTACACCTTC
CDR3aa: CASSRSGDNYGYTF

abundance: NA
v_gene: TRBV10-2
j_gene: TRBJ2-7
d_gene: NA
CDR3nt: TGCGCCAGCAGTGTGTCTTACGAGCAGTACTTC
CDR3aa: CASSVSYEQYF

abundance: once
v_gene: TRBV25-1
j_gene: TRBJ1-5
d_gene: NA
CDR3nt: TGTGCCAGCAGTGAATGGTATAGCAATCAGCCCCAGCATTTT
CDR3aa: CASSEWYSNQPQHF

abundance: NA
v_gene: TRBV7-3
j_gene: TRBJ2-3
d_gene: TRBD2
CDR3nt: TGTGCCAGCAGCCAACTAGCGGAGGAGGGGGGTTATACGCAGTATTTT
CDR3aa: CASSQLAEEGGYTQYF

abundance: NA
v_gene: TRBV18
j_gene: TRBJ2-1
d_gene: NA
CDR3nt: TGTGCCAGCTCACCTGAGAGGACAGAATACAATGAGCAGTTCTTC
CDR3aa: CASSPERTEYNEQFF

abundance: NA
v_gene: TRBV20-1
j_gene: TRBJ2-7
d_gene: NA
CDR3nt: TGCAGTGCAAGACCCTCCTACGAGCAGTACTTC
CDR3aa: CSARPSYEQYF

abundance: NA
v_gene: TRBV5-6
j_gene: TRBJ2-3
d_gene: NA
CDR3nt: TGTGCCAGCAGCCTGGGACTGAGCACAGATACGCAGTATTTT
CDR3aa: CASSLGLSTDTQYF